These 26 T cell receptor beta chains share one sample of origin, sequenced in a study of cytomegalovirus exposure and HLA in healthy donors. A multiplex PCR was run with 60 Vbeta primers and 13 Jbeta primers. Some clones are missing from TCRdb's copy, which holds only in-frame ones; the method was immunoSEQ multiplex PCR. The table has around 140,000 clones, less than 85% seen once. The sequenced sample was PBMCs. The receptor set was obtained from a man aged 40-50 years in good health and CMV-seronegative.

The V gene is TRBV2, the J gene TRBJ2-1, with TRBD2 matching over 9 bases. Germline-derived CDR1 and CDR2 are SNHLY and FYNNEI. This CDR3 is 16 amino acids long. Trimming removed 5 bases from V and 6 bases from J; junction bases left unmatched: 11. The CDR3 DNA sequence: TGTGCCAGCAGTTACCCTCCGGGACTAGCAGGCAATGAGCAGTTCTTC. Translated: CASSYPPGLAGNEQFF.

The V and J genes are TRBV18 and TRBJ2-5, with TRBD1 matching over 10 bases. Germline assignment: CDR1 KGHSH and CDR2 LQKENI. The V segment lost 0 bases and the J segment 4 bases; nucleotides outside the gene matches: 5. The CDR3 loop spans 16 amino acids. The CDR3 DNA sequence: TGTGCCAGCTCACCACCGGGACAGGGGTTTGGAGAGACCCAGTACTTC. As protein: CASSPPGQGFGETQYF.

This chain joins TRBV7-2 and TRBJ1-5, with 9 bases that match TRBD1. The CDR3 runs 12 residues. Germline-derived CDR1 and CDR2 are SGHTA and FQGNSA. V trimming: 5 bases; J trimming: 10 bases; junction bases outside the gene matches: 3. CDR3 in DNA: TGTGCCAGCAGCGGAACAGGGGGCCCCCAGCATTTT. Translated, it gives CASSGTGGPQHF.

For this clone: The same CDR3 also results from other DNA sequences found in this sample. The genes are TRBV9 and TRBJ2-3, with D maybe TRBD2 (7 bases). Germline lookup yields CDR1 SGDLS and CDR2 YYNGEE. V was pared by 3 bases and J by 5 bases, with 16 bases between. CDR3 size: 15 residues. CDR3 DNA: TGTGCCAGCAGCGCCTCCTCCGGGGGGCTAGATACGCAGTATTTT. It yields the protein CASSASSGGLDTQYF.

The chain joins TRBV15 to TRBJ1-5, with TRBD1 identical over 8 bases. The CDR3 has 16 amino acids. V trimming: 4 bases; J trimming: 7 bases; junction bases outside the gene matches: 12. Germline-derived CDR1 and CDR2 are LNHNV and YYDKDF (reference sequence). CDR3 in DNA: TGTGCCACCAGCATTCAGGACAGGGAAGTACTACAGCCCCAGCATTTT. Protein: CATSIQDREVLQPQHF.

V and J are TRBV30 and TRBJ2-7, with 8 bases aligning to TRBD1. The ends lost 2 bases at V and 5 bases at J; junction bases unmatched: 5. The length of the CDR3 is 13 residues. Germline assignment: CDR1 GTSNPN and CDR2 SVGIG (reference sequence). CDR3 sequence: CAWSWTGFDEQYF. DNA of the CDR3: TGTGCCTGGAGTTGGACAGGGTTCGACGAGCAGTACTTC. Drawing the rest from reference TRBV30 and TRBJ2-7, the complete variable domain is SQTIHQWPATLVQPVGSPLSLECTVEGTSNPNLYWYRQAAGRGLQLLFYSVGIGQISSEVPQNLSASRPQDRQFILSSKKLLLSDSGFYLCAWSWTGFDEQYFGPGTRLTVT.

This rearrangement joins TRBV19 to TRBJ1-6; the D is unclear. The CDR3 has 15 residues. Germline-derived CDR1 and CDR2 are LNHDA and SQIVND (reference sequence). Trimming took 5 bases from V and 5 from J, leaving 13 bases between them. The CDR3 region is CASSPQRADNSPLHF. The CDR3 DNA follows: TGTGCCAGTAGTCCACAGAGAGCAGATAATTCACCCCTCCACTTT.

The rearrangement joins TRBV2 to TRBJ2-2, with 12 bases matching TRBD2. Germline assignment: CDR1 SNHLY and CDR2 FYNNEI. V dropped 5 bases and J dropped 6; count of bases not matched to a gene: 10. This CDR3 region has 17 residues. The CDR3 loop is CASSRLAGASWAGELFF. CDR3 DNA: TGTGCCAGCAGTCGACTAGCGGGGGCCTCATGGGCCGGGGAGCTGTTTTTT. Filled out from reference TRBV2 and TRBJ2-2, the complete variable domain reads EPEVTQTPSHQVTQMGQEVILRCVPISNHLYFYWYRQILGQKVEFLVSFYNNEISEKSEIFDDQFSVERPDGSNFTLKIRSTKLEDSAMYFCASSRLAGASWAGELFFGEGSRLTVL.

This chain connects TRBV6-1 to TRBJ2-5, with a tentative D call TRBD1 (6 bases). CDR3 length: 13 amino acids. Trimming removed 6 bases from V and 1 base from J, with 9 bases in between. Germline lookup yields CDR1 MNHNS and CDR2 SASEGT. CDR3 in amino acids: CASSGTFQETQYF. In nucleotides, the CDR3 is TGTGCCAGCAGCGGGACATTCCAAGAGACCCAGTACTTC.

The V gene is TRBV6-1, the J gene TRBJ2-2; tentative D call: TRBD2 (6 bases). The CDR3 totals 14 residues. The V and J ends lost 0 bases and 6 bases respectively, with 8 bases between them. Looked up from germline, CDR1 is MNHNS and CDR2 is SASEGT. Here the CDR3 DNA reads TGTGCCAGCAGTGAAGCGGGGGGACCCGGGGAGCTGTTTTTT. Translation gives CASSEAGGPGELFF.

The V gene is TRBV27, the J gene TRBJ1-1; the D is unclear. CDR3 length: 15 amino acids. Germline lookup yields CDR1 MNHEY and CDR2 SMNVEV (reference sequence). The germline V and J ends were trimmed by 6 bases and 1 base, with 15 bases remaining between them. The CDR3 DNA is TGTGCCAGCAGACCGCAGCTGGGCCGGAACACTGAAGCTTTCTTT. As protein: CASRPQLGRNTEAFF.

The chain is built from TRBV27 and TRBJ2-7, with D tentatively TRBD1 (6 bases). The V gene lost 8 bases and the J gene lost 2 bases, with 16 bases spanning the gap. This CDR3 contains 14 residues. Germline CDR1 and CDR2: MNHEY and SMNVEV (reference sequence). In DNA, the CDR3 is TGTGCCAGCCTTCGCTGGACAGCCCCCTACGAGCAGTACTTC. Translated, it gives CASLRWTAPYEQYF.

The chain uses TRBV11-2 and TRBJ2-7; D might be TRBD1 (6 bases). Germline V gives CDR1 SGHAT, CDR2 FQNNGV. CDR3 size: 13 residues. Trimming left V 5 bases short and J 5 bases short, with 13 bases between. CDR3 amino acids: CASSLNRAHEQYF. DNA of the CDR3: TGTGCCAGCAGCCTAAACAGGGCCCACGAGCAGTACTTC. The full variable domain, rest sourced from reference TRBV11-2 and TRBJ2-7, is EAGVAQSPRYKIIEKRQSVAFWCNPISGHATLYWYQQILGQGPKLLIQFQNNGVVDDSQLPKDRFSAERLKGVDSTLKIQPAKLEDSAVYLCASSLNRAHEQYFGPGTRLTVT.

Only a few counts were recorded for this clone. The genes are TRBV19 and TRBJ1-4; D might be TRBD1 (5 bases). The CDR3 sequence is 17 residues long. Trimming stripped 9 bases from V and 10 bases from J, with 30 bases between. Germline loops: CDR1 LNHDA, CDR2 SQIVND (reference sequence). The CDR3 region is CARHELYLRCSGGKLFF. CDR3 DNA: TGTGCCAGACACGAACTGTATCTTCGCTGTTCCGGGGGAAAACTGTTTTTT.

The chain joins TRBV9 to TRBJ1-2, with D unresolved. Germline V gives CDR1 SGDLS, CDR2 YYNGEE. The CDR3 spans 14 residues. Trimming took 0 bases from V and 5 from J, leaving 11 bases between them. CDR3 protein: CASSVGAGKYGYTF. As DNA, the CDR3 is TGTGCCAGCAGCGTAGGAGCGGGGAAATATGGCTACACCTTC.

J is TRBJ1-2 and V is TRBV2, with D tentatively TRBD1 (6 bases). V was shortened by 11 bases and J by 7 bases, with 14 bases between the two germline ends. Germline V CDR1 and CDR2: SNHLY, FYNNEI. This CDR3 has 11 amino acids. The CDR3 loop reads CAGVQGTGYTF. CDR3 bases: TGTGCCGGGGTGCAGGGGACTGGCTACACCTTC.

The rearrangement uses TRBV11-2 and TRBJ2-3, with D possibly TRBD1 on 6 matching bases. The length of the CDR3 is 16 residues. Trimming shortened V by 3 bases and J by 1 base, and 14 bases separated the two germline ends. Germline lookup yields CDR1 SGHAT and CDR2 FQNNGV. The CDR3, as DNA: TGTGCCAGCAGCTTCAACAGGGTGGAAGGCACAGATACGCAGTATTTT. Amino acids: CASSFNRVEGTDTQYF.

This rearrangement joins TRBV14 to TRBJ2-1, with D possibly TRBD1 on 5 matching bases. The germline V and J ends were trimmed by 2 bases and 11 bases, with 13 bases remaining between them. The CDR3 extends over 13 amino acids. CDR1 and CDR2 (germline): SGHDN, FVKESK. The CDR3 reads CASSQFSRTKQFF. In nucleotides, the CDR3 is TGTGCCAGCAGCCAATTCTCACGGACAAAGCAGTTCTTC.

This chain uses TRBV29-1 with TRBJ2-1, with D possibly being TRBD2 (6 bases). The germline V gene has CDR1 SQVTM and CDR2 ANQGSEA. This CDR3 is built from 16 residues. The V and J ends lost 6 bases and 4 bases respectively, with 22 bases between them. CDR3: CSVPAPSSASYNEQFF. CDR3 DNA sequence: TGCAGCGTCCCTGCGCCGTCTAGCGCCTCATACAATGAGCAGTTCTTC.

The chain combines TRBV27 with TRBJ2-2, with 11 bases lining up with TRBD2. V lost 5 bases and J lost 3; bases outside the gene matches: 5. Germline CDR1 is MNHEY and CDR2 is SMNVEV (reference sequence). CDR3 size: 16 residues. The CDR3: CASSILAGVDTGELFF. The CDR3 DNA sequence: TGTGCCAGCAGTATACTAGCGGGAGTTGACACCGGGGAGCTGTTTTTT.

The V call is TRBV19, the J call TRBJ2-1; TRBD1 might be the D (5 bases). CDR3 length: 12 amino acids. V was clipped by 10 bases and J by 9 bases, with 16 bases between them. Germline assignment: CDR1 LNHDA and CDR2 SQIVND (reference sequence). CDR3 in amino acids: CATIQGAGEQFF. The DNA for the CDR3 is TGTGCCACCATTCAAGGGGCTGGTGAGCAGTTCTTC.

V usage is TRBV2 and J usage is TRBJ1-1; no clear D. CDR1 is SNHLY, CDR2 FYNNEI, per germline. The CDR3 spans 13 residues. The V gene lost 5 bases and the J gene lost 7 bases, with 14 bases spanning the gap. The chain's CDR3 is CASSPRTGNEAFF. As DNA, the CDR3 is TGTGCCAGCAGTCCACGGACCGGGAATGAAGCTTTCTTT.

Worth noting for this clone: The junction and the germline gene differ at one end; a read error may be behind it. The chain combines TRBV6-5 with TRBJ2-1; TRBD2 agrees at 10 bases. Per germline, CDR1 MNHEY and CDR2 SVGAGI. The CDR3 is 11 amino acids. Here the CDR3 DNA reads TGTGCCAGCAGTTTTAGCGGGAGGACAATCTTC. Translating it yields CASSFSGRTIF.

The chain has TRBV19 and TRBJ2-1; 9 bases fit TRBD2. The germline V gene encodes CDR1 LNHDA and CDR2 SQIVND (reference sequence). The V and J ends lost 6 bases and 9 bases, in that order; junction bases with no gene match: 6. This CDR3 is built from 13 residues. This chain's CDR3 is CASRMRGGGEQFF. The CDR3 DNA sequence: TGTGCCAGTAGAATGCGGGGGGGAGGTGAGCAGTTCTTC.

This clone is a singleton in its sample. This chain uses TRBV6-5 with TRBJ2-7; D is perhaps TRBD1 (6 bases). Germline V CDR1 and CDR2: MNHEY, SVGAGI. V was clipped by 2 bases and J by 5 bases, with 10 bases between them. The length of the CDR3 is 13 residues. DNA for the CDR3: TGTGCCAGCAGTTACCGCAGGGGCCACGAGCAGTACTTC. It translates to CASSYRRGHEQYF.

This clone has a handful of counts. The chain uses TRBV12-5 and TRBJ2-7; D call uncertain. The length of the CDR3 is 14 residues. The germline V gene encodes CDR1 LGHNT and CDR2 FRNRAP. V lost 0 bases to trimming and J lost 6 bases, with 12 bases between them. This chain's CDR3 is CASGLVTVHREQYF. The CDR3 region has the DNA TGTGCTAGTGGTTTGGTAACAGTTCATCGCGAGCAGTACTTC.